A selection of T cell receptor beta chains follows, all from one sample in a study of T-cell reconstitution after alpha-beta-depleted transplantation in children. One entry per CDR3 protein results from TCRdb running MiXCR on the PCR reads. The sample holds about 540,000 distinct CDR3 sequences, around 17% seen once. The sample in question was PBMCs from the stem cell graft donor, obtained from the stem cell graft. The receptors were sampled from a human donor who donated a stem cell graft to a child with acute lymphoblastic leukemia. The CDR3 runs from the conserved cysteine through the conserved F or W. D genes are given only for firm matches. Only some rows state a clone size, as once, few, many or a class for expanded clones.

cdr3_nt cdr3_aa j_call cdr3_length clone_size v_call d_call
TGCGCCAGCAGCTGGGCCGAAAGACTTGCGACTAGCGGGAGAGAACGTAGCACAGATACGCAGTATTTT CASSWAERLATSGRERSTDTQYF TRBJ2-3 23 few TRBV5-1 TRBD2
TGCGCCAGCAGCTTCCGGCATAATGACTACAGGGGCCCCTACTATTCTAACTATGGCTACACCTTC CASSFRHNDYRGPYYSNYGYTF TRBJ1-2 22 NA TRBV5-1 TRBD1
TGCAGTGCTAGAAAGACAGGGAAACACTCTAACTATGGCTACACCTTC CSARKTGKHSNYGYTF TRBJ1-2 16 few TRBV20-1 TRBD1
TGTGCCAGCAGTTACTCGAAAGCCGAGGGAGGCTACACCTTC CASSYSKAEGGYTF TRBJ1-2 14 once TRBV6-5 NA
TGTGCCAGCAGTTATCAAGGGAGCAATCAGCCCCAGCATTTT CASSYQGSNQPQHF TRBJ1-5 14 few TRBV27 NA
TGCGCCAGCGGTCGAACAGGGTACACCGGGGAGCTGTTTTTT CASGRTGYTGELFF TRBJ2-2 14 few TRBV5-1 NA
TGTGCCAGCAGCTTAGACAGGGGGTCGACAGATACGCAGTATTTT CASSLDRGSTDTQYF TRBJ2-3 15 many TRBV5-1 TRBD1
TGTGCCAGCAGCTCACAGGGGGCTGGGGTGGAGCAGTACTTC CASSSQGAGVEQYF TRBJ2-7 14 few TRBV7-6 TRBD1
TGTGCCAGCAGTCCGGACAGGGAGCACTATGGCTACACCTTC CASSPDREHYGYTF TRBJ1-2 14 few TRBV27 TRBD1
TGTGCCAGCAGCTTAAGCGGGGGGGCAGATACGCAGTATTTT CASSLSGGADTQYF TRBJ2-3 14 NA TRBV7-9 TRBD2
TGTGCCTGGAGTAACTTGGGGGTAACGCAGTATTTT CAWSNLGVTQYF TRBJ2-3 12 few TRBV30 NA
TGTGCCAGTACGGGACAGGTGGGGTGGGAGCAGTACTTC CASTGQVGWEQYF TRBJ2-7 13 NA TRBV19 TRBD1
TGTGCCAGCAGTGAATCTACAGGGGGGATCGGGGAGCTGTTTTTT CASSESTGGIGELFF TRBJ2-2 15 NA TRBV6-1 TRBD1
TGTGCCAGCAGACAGGGGGCCACTGAAGCTTTCTTT CASRQGATEAFF TRBJ1-1 12 few TRBV12-3/TRBV12-4 TRBD1
TGTGCCAGCAGTGATCGCCGGCTCTCCTACGAGCAGTACTTC CASSDRRLSYEQYF TRBJ2-7 14 NA TRBV6-1 NA
TGCAGTGCTAGGGCAGGGATCCGACGGGATGAAAAACTGTTTTTT CSARAGIRRDEKLFF TRBJ1-4 15 few TRBV20-1 NA
TGCGCCAGCAGCTTCGAGTCTTATAATTCACCCCTCCACTTT CASSFESYNSPLHF TRBJ1-6 14 few TRBV5-1 NA
TGCGCCAGCAAAAAGGGCGGGAGCTCCTACAATGAGCAGTTCTTC CASKKGGSSYNEQFF TRBJ2-1 15 few TRBV5-1 TRBD2
TGTGCCAGCAGCGTAGGACAGGGGCGAACCGGGGAGCTGTTTTTT CASSVGQGRTGELFF TRBJ2-2 15 NA TRBV7-9 TRBD1
TGTGCCAGCAGCTTAGAGGAAGGGGCGAACTCCTACGAGCAGTACTTC CASSLEEGANSYEQYF TRBJ2-7 16 few TRBV7-9 NA
TGTGCCAGCAGTTTAGGTGGGGATTACTATGGCTACACCTTC CASSLGGDYYGYTF TRBJ1-2 14 few TRBV27 NA
TGTGCCAGCAGGGAGGCTTCCATGAACACTGAAGCTTTCTTT CASREASMNTEAFF TRBJ1-1 14 NA TRBV12-3/TRBV12-4 NA